Below, 8 T cell receptor beta chains from the same sample are listed, as sequenced in a study of CD8 T cells in ankylosing spondylitis. TCRdb re-analysed the 5' RACE reads in MiXCR, keeping a single row per CDR3 protein. The sample gives fewer than 250,000 distinct CDR3 sequences, about 11% of which show up once; about 3% is in the top ten. Sequencing was carried out using blood, either unsorted or a sorted T cell fraction (not recorded which). Source of these receptors: a male donor with ankylosing spondylitis or in good health (not recorded which).

This rearrangement joins TRBV13 to TRBJ2-3; D gene unclear. CDR1 is PRHDT and CDR2 is FYEKMQ in the germline V gene (reference sequence). Trimming removed 0 bases at V and 2 bases at J, with 12 bases between. The CDR3 runs 16 residues. CDR3 coding DNA: TGTGCCAGCAGCTTAGGACCCGAGCTGGCCACAGATACGCAGTATTTT. It specifies CASSLGPELATDTQYF.

This clonotype showed up many times. For the CDR3, the DNA is TGTGCCAGCAGCGAGGGTAACAGCCTCCTCTATGGCTACACCTTC. The encoded protein is CASSEGNSLLYGYTF. J is TRBJ1-2 and V is TRBV9; D unresolved. This CDR3 spans 15 amino acids. Germline CDR1 is SGDLS and CDR2 is YYNGEE. Trimming took off 3 bases at V and 4 bases at J, with 16 bases between the two ends.

Ten or more counts support this clonotype. The chain has TRBV20-1 and TRBJ1-1, with a weak D call TRBD1 (5 bases). V dropped 3 bases and J dropped 5 bases, with 13 bases sitting between them. This CDR3 region has 13 residues. The germline gives CDR1 DFQATT, CDR2 SNEGSKA (reference sequence). The CDR3 coding sequence is TGCAGTGCTAGTCCCAGGGATGAAACTGAAGCTTTCTTT. Protein: CSASPRDETEAFF.

The table lists this clonotype with many counts. The rearrangement links TRBV30 to TRBJ1-2; no definite D call. The CDR3 covers 14 residues. Deletions cut 0 bases from V and 0 bases from J, with 8 bases between. The germline V gene has CDR1 GTSNPN and CDR2 SVGIG (reference sequence). The CDR3 sequence is CAWSVGLANYGYTF. The CDR3, as DNA: TGTGCCTGGAGTGTTGGTTTAGCTAACTATGGCTACACCTTC. The full variable domain, in which reference TRBV30 and TRBJ1-2 provide the parts outside the CDR3, is SQTIHQWPATLVQPVGSPLSLECTVEGTSNPNLYWYRQAAGRGLQLLFYSVGIGQISSEVPQNLSASRPQDRQFILSSKKLLLSDSGFYLCAWSVGLANYGYTFGSGTRLTVV.

This clonotype has ten or more counts. This chain uses TRBV30 with TRBJ1-1; D perhaps matches TRBD1 (6 bases). Per the germline V gene, CDR1 is GTSNPN and CDR2 is SVGIG (reference sequence). V dropped 0 bases and J dropped 0 bases, with 14 bases sitting between them. The CDR3 is 16 residues long. The CDR3 DNA is TGTGCCTGGAGTGTACCGCAGGGGCGGATGAACACTGAAGCTTTCTTT. It translates to CAWSVPQGRMNTEAFF.

The table lists this clonotype with many counts. Here the CDR3 DNA reads TGCAGTGCAACCGGGACAGCGTTCACCGGGGAGCTGTTTTTT. It specifies CSATGTAFTGELFF. The chain combines TRBV20-1 with TRBJ2-2; 7 bases are shared with TRBD1. Trimming at V came to 6 bases and at J to 4 bases, leaving 8 bases not matched to a gene. Germline V CDR1 and CDR2: DFQATT, SNEGSKA (reference sequence). This CDR3 spans 14 amino acids.

This clonotype was seen many times. The chain carries TRBV29-1 and TRBJ1-3; possibly TRBD1 for D (6 bases). The germline CDR1 and CDR2 sequences are SQVTM and ANQGSEA. CDR3 length: 13 residues. V lost 0 bases and J lost 7, with 10 bases in between. CDR3 bases: TGCAGCGTTGAAGATGGAGGGGGTAACACCATATATTTT. It translates to CSVEDGGGNTIYF.

As DNA, the CDR3 is TGTGCCACCCAGAAAGGAGGGGTAGAGAATCAGCCCCAGCATTTT. It translates to CATQKGGVENQPQHF. V gene TRBV10-3 combines with J gene TRBJ1-5; a weak D match, TRBD1 (5 bases). Germline values: CDR1 ENHRY, CDR2 SYGVKD. V lost 10 bases to trimming and J lost 4 bases, with 20 bases between them. CDR3 size: 15 residues.